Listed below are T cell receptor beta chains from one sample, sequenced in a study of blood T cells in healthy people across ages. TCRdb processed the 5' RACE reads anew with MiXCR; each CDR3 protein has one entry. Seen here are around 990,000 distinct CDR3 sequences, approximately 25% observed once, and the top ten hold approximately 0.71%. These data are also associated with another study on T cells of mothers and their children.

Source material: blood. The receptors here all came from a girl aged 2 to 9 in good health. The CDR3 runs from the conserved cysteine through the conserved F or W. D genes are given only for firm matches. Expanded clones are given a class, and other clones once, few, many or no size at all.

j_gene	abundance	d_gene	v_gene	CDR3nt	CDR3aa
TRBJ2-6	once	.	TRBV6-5	TGTGCCAGCAGTTACAGACCGAGCCTAAGAGGGGCCAACGTCCTGACTTTC	CASSYRPSLRGANVLTF
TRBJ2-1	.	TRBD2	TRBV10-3	TGTGCCATCAGTGAGTCGACGGCGGGAGACACCCACTACAATGAGCAGTTCTTC	CAISESTAGDTHYNEQFF
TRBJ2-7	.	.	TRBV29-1	TGCAGCGTTGAAGATTCCCCCGAGCAGTACTTC	CSVEDSPEQYF
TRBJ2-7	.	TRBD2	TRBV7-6	TGTGCCAGCAGTTCCGGACTAGCGGCGTATCTCTACGAGCAGTACTTC	CASSSGLAAYLYEQYF
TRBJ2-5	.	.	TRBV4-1	TGCGCCAGCAGCCAACTGGGAGGGGGTGCCCAAGAGACCCAGTACTTC	CASSQLGGGAQETQYF
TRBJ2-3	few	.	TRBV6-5	TGTGCCAGCAGTTACTCGAGACCCACAGATACGCAGTATTTT	CASSYSRPTDTQYF
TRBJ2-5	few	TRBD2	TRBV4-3	TGCGCCAGCAGCCAAGAACTAGCGGGGGGTCCGCAAGAGACCCAGTACTTC	CASSQELAGGPQETQYF
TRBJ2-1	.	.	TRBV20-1	TGCAGTGCTCCACCGAGGAGTTCCCTTCATGAGCAGTTCTTC	CSAPPRSSLHEQFF
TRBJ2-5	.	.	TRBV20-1	TGCAGTGCTAGAGTTGCAGAGACCCAGTACTTC	CSARVAETQYF
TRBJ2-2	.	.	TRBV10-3	TGTGCCATCAGTGACCTGGGGGGAATGTCCGGGGAGCTGTTTTTT	CAISDLGGMSGELFF
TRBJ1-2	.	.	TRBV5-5	TGTGCGACAGGAGGGGGTAACTATGGCTACACCTTC	CATGGGNYGYTF
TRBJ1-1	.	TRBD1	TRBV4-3	TGCGCCAGCAGCCAAGAGTGGGCCGGGACAGGGGATCTGCAAGCTTTCTTT	CASSQEWAGTGDLQAFF
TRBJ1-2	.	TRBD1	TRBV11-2	TGTGCCAGCGGGGGACAGGGGGCGCGTGGCTACACCTTC	CASGGQGARGYTF
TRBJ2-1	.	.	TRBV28	TGTGCCAGCAGTTCCATCCTCCTGAGCAAAAACTCCTACAATGAGCAGTTCTTC	CASSSILLSKNSYNEQFF
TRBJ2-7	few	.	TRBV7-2	TGTGCCAGCAGCTTAGTGCCAGATACCGCCTACGAGCAGTACTTC	CASSLVPDTAYEQYF
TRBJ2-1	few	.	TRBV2	TGTGCCAGCAGTGAAGCGCTTCGGGCGGGTGAGCAGTTCTTC	CASSEALRAGEQFF
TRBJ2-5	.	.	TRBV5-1	TGCGCCAGCAGCTTGGGGGCGATCCAAGAGGCCCAGTACTTC	CASSLGAIQEAQYF
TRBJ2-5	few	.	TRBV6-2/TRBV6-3	TGTGCCAGTCTTACCGGGACCGATGAAGTCGAGACCCAGTACTTC	CASLTGTDEVETQYF
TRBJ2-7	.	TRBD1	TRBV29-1	TGCAGCGTATTCGCAGGGGGATCCTACGAGCAGTACTTC	CSVFAGGSYEQYF
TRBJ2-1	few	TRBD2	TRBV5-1	TGCGCCAGCAGACAGATAGCGGGAGTAGATGAGCAGTTCTTC	CASRQIAGVDEQFF
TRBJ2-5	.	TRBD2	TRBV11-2	TGTGCCAGCAGCCGTCCGTTGAATAGCGGGGGCGGGGAGACCCAGTACTTC	CASSRPLNSGGGETQYF
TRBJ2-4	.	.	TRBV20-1	TGCAGTGCGGATAGGGTCAATGACATTCAGTACTTC	CSADRVNDIQYF
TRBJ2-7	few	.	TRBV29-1	TGCAGCGTTGTTCGGGGATCCTCCCCCTACGAGCAGTACTTC	CSVVRGSSPYEQYF
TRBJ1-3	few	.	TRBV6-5	TGTGCCAGCTGGACCGCGGGAAACACCATATATTTT	CASWTAGNTIYF
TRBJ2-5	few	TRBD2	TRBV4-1	TGCGCCAGCAGCCAAGCGTTACTAGCGGGAGTTGAGACCCAGTACTTC	CASSQALLAGVETQYF
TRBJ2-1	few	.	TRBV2	TGTGCCAGCAGCCCTCAGGTGGCTGAGCAGTTCTTC	CASSPQVAEQFF
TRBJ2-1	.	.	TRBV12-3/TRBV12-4	TGTGTCAGCAGTTTAGGAGCAGGAAAGCAGTTCTTC	CVSSLGAGKQFF
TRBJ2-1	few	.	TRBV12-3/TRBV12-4	TGTGCCAGCAGCGAATCCGGGCCCTCATCCACCAATGAGCAGTTCTTC	CASSESGPSSTNEQFF
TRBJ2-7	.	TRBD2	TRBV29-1	TGCAGCGTTGAATCCCAGCGGGAGGGTGATAGCGAGCAGTACTTC	CSVESQREGDSEQYF
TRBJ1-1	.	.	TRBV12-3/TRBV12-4	TGTGCCAGCAGTAAGGAAGGGTTCGGGTTCGGCACTGAAGCTTTCTTT	CASSKEGFGFGTEAFF
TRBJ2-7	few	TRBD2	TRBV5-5	TGTGCCAGCAGTTATGTAGCGGGAGGAACCTACGAGCAGTACTTC	CASSYVAGGTYEQYF
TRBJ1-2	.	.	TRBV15	TGTGCCACCAGTGAGGGGGGGTCCTTGGAGGGCTACACCTTC	CATSEGGSLEGYTF
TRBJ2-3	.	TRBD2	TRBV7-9	TGTGCCAGCAGCTCTAGCGGAATGAGAGATACGCAGTATTTT	CASSSSGMRDTQYF
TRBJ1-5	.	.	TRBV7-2	TGTGCCAGCAGCCCAGCGGGTGGGGCGGGCAATCAGCCCCAGCATTTT	CASSPAGGAGNQPQHF
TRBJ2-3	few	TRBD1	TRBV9	TGTGCCAGCAGCTTGACAGGGAATGTTTTCGCAGATACGCAGTATTTT	CASSLTGNVFADTQYF
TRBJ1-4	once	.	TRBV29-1	TGCAGCGTACAGGTCCTTAATGAAAAACTGTTTTTT	CSVQVLNEKLFF
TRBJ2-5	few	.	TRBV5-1	TGCGCCAGCAGCTTCCGATCCGGGGAGGAGTTCTTC	CASSFRSGEEFF
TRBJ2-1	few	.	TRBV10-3	TGTGCCATCAGTGAGTCGAGTGGCAATGAGCAGTTCTTC	CAISESSGNEQFF
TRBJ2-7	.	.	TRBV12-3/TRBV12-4	TGTGCCAGCAGTTCTGGGCCCCATTCCTCCTACGAGCAGTACTTC	CASSSGPHSSYEQYF
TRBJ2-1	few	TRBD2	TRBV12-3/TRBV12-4	TGTGCCAGCAGCCCAGGACTAGCTCGATCCAATGAGCAGTTCTTC	CASSPGLARSNEQFF
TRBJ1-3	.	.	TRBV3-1	TGTGCCAGCAGCCAAGATGGGGGACCCTCTGGAAACACCATATATTTT	CASSQDGGPSGNTIYF
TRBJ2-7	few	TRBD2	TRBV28	TGTGCCAGTGGTAAATCGGGAGGGTCCTACGAGCAGTACTTC	CASGKSGGSYEQYF
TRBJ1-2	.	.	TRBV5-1	TGCGCCAGCAGCTCGGACTACAGAGATAACTATGGCTACACCTTC	CASSSDYRDNYGYTF
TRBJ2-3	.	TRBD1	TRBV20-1	TGCAGTGCTATACAGGGGGCCGTAGATACGCAGTATTTT	CSAIQGAVDTQYF
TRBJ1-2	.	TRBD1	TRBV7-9	TGTGCCAGCAAGTTAGGGACAGGGAATGGCTACACCTTC	CASKLGTGNGYTF